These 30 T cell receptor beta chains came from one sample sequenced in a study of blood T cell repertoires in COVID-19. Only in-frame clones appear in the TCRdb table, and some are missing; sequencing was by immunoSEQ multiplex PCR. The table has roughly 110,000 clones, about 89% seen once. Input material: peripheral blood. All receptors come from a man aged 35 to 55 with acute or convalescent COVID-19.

The CDR3 DNA reads TGTGCCAGCAGTTACTCGGGGGGCACCGGGGAGCTGTTTTTT. Its translation is CASSYSGGTGELFF. J is TRBJ2-2 and V is TRBV6-2 or TRBV6-3; D is perhaps TRBD2 (6 bases). CDR3 length equals 14 residues. Trimming took 0 bases from V and 4 from J, leaving 6 bases between them. CDR1 and CDR2 (germline): MNHEY, SVGEGT.

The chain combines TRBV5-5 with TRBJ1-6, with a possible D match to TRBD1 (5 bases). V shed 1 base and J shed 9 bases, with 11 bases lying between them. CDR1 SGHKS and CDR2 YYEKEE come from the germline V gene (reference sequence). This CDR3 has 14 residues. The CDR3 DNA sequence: TGTGCCAGCAGCTTGCAGGGAACGACTTCACCCCTCCACTTT. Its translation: CASSLQGTTSPLHF.

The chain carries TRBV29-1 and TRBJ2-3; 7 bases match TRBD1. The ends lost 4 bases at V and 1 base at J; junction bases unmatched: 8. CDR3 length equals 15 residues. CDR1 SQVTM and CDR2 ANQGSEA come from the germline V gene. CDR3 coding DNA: TGCAGCGTTGGGATACAGGGGATAGGCACAGATACGCAGTATTTT. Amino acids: CSVGIQGIGTDTQYF.

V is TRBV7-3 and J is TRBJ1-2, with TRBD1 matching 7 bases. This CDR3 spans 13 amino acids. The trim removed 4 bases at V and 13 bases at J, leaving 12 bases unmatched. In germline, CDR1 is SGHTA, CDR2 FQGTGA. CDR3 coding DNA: TGTGCCAGCAGCTCCCAGGGGGTGACGATGGCCACCTTC. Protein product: CASSSQGVTMATF.

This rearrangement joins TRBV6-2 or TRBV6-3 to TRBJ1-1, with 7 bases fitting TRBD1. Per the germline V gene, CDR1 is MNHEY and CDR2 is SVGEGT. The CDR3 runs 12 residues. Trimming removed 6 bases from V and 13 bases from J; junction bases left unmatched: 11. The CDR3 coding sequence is TGTGCCAGCAGCATAACAGGGGCGGTTGATTTCTTT. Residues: CASSITGAVDFF.

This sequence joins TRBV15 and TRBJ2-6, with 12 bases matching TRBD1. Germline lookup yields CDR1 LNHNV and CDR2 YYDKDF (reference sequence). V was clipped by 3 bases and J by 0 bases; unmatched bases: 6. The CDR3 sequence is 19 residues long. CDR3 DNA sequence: TGTGCCACCAGCAGCCCGAGGGACAGGGGGCTCTCTGGGGCCAACGTCCTGACTTTC. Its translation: CATSSPRDRGLSGANVLTF.

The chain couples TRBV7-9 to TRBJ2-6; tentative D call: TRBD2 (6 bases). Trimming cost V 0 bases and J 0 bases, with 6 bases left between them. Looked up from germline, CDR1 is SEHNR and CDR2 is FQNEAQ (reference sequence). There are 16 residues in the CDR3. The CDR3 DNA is TGTGCCAGCAGCTTAGCGGGGGGCTCTGGGGCCAACGTCCTGACTTTC. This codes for CASSLAGGSGANVLTF.

Written as DNA, the CDR3 is TGTGCCAGCAGCACCTACTCTAGCGGGGAGGGAGATACGCAGTATTTT. Amino acid sequence: CASSTYSSGEGDTQYF. This rearrangement joins TRBV3-1 (or the pseudogene TRBV3-2) to TRBJ2-3; 9 bases agree with TRBD2. V lost 5 bases, J lost 5 bases, and 11 bases stayed unmatched. The CDR3 length is 16 residues. CDR1 and CDR2 from the germline V gene are LGHDT and YNNKEL (reference sequence).

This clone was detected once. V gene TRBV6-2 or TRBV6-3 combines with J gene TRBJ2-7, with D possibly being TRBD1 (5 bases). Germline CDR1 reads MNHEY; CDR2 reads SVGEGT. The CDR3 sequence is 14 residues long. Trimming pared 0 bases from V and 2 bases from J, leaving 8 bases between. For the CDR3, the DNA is TGTGCCAGCAGTTACTCTAGGGGAACCTACGAGCAGTACTTC. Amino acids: CASSYSRGTYEQYF.

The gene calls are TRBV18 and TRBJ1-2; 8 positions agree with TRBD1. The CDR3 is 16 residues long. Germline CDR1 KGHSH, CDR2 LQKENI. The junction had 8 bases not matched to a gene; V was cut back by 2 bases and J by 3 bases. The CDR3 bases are TGTGCCAGCTCACCAGGTCCGACAGGGGCTTACTATGGCTACACCTTC. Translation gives CASSPGPTGAYYGYTF.

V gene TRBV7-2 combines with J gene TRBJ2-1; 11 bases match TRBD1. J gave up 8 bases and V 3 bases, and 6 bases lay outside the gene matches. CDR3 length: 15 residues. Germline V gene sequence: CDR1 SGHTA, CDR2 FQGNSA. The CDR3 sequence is CASSFRGQGVHEQFF. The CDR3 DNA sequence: TGTGCCAGCAGCTTCAGGGGACAGGGGGTCCATGAGCAGTTCTTC.

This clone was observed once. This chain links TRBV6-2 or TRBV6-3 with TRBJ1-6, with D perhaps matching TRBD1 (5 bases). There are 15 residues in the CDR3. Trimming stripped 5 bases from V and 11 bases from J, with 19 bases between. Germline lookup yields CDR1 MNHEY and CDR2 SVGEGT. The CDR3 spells CASSTRGRVGPPLHF. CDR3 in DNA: TGTGCCAGCAGTACCCGTGGCAGGGTGGGCCCACCCCTCCACTTT.

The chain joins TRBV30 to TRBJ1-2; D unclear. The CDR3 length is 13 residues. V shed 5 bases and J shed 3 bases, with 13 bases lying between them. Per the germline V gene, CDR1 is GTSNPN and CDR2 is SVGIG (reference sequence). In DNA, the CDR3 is TGTGCCTGGCGCCGGGAAGCTGACTATGGCTACACCTTC. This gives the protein CAWRREADYGYTF.

In DNA form, the CDR3 reads TGTGCCAGTACGCCAGGGCCGAGCCATCAGCCCCAGCATTTT. Translation gives CASTPGPSHQPQHF. V gene TRBV19 combines with J gene TRBJ1-5; D might be TRBD1 (5 bases). The germline gives CDR1 LNHDA, CDR2 SQIVND (reference sequence). The CDR3 has 14 amino acids. Between the trimmed V and J ends, which lost 7 bases and 5 bases, there was a span of 15 bases.

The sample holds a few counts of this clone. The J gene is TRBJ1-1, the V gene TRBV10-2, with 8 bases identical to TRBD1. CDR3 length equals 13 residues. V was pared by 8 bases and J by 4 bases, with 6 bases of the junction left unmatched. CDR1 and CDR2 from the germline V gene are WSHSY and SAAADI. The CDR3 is CASRRGLGTEAFF. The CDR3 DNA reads TGCGCCAGCCGCAGGGGGCTAGGCACTGAAGCTTTCTTT.

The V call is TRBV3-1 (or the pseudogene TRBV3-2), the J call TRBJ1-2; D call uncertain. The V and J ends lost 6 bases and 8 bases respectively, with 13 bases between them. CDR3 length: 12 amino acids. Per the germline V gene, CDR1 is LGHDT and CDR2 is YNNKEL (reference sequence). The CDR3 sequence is CASSGQDYGYTF. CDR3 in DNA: TGTGCCAGCAGTGGGCAGGATTACGGCTACACCTTC.

The CDR3 loop reads CACRGSSGEKLFF. The CDR3 region has the DNA TGTGCCTGTAGAGGATCCAGCGGGGAAAAACTGTTTTTT. This chain links TRBV30 with TRBJ1-4; no reliable D call. Germline lookup yields CDR1 GTSNPN and CDR2 SVGIG (reference sequence). V lost 6 bases, J lost 8 bases, and 16 bases lay in between. This CDR3 comprises 13 residues.

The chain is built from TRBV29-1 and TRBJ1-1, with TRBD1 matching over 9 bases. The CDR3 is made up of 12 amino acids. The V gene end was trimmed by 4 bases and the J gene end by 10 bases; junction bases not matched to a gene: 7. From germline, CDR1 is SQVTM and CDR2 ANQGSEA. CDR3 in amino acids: CSVVETGGSAFF. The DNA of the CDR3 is TGCAGCGTTGTCGAGACAGGGGGTTCAGCTTTCTTT.

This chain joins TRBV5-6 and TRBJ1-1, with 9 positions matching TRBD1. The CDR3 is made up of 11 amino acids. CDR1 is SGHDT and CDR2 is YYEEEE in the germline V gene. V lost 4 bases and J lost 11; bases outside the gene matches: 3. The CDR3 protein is CASSRDRDAFF. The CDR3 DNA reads TGTGCCAGCAGCAGGGACAGGGATGCTTTCTTT.

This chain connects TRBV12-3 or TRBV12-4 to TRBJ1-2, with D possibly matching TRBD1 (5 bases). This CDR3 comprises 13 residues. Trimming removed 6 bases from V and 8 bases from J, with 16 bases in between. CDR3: CASSYSREMGYTF. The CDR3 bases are TGTGCCAGCAGCTATTCCAGGGAAATGGGCTACACCTTC.

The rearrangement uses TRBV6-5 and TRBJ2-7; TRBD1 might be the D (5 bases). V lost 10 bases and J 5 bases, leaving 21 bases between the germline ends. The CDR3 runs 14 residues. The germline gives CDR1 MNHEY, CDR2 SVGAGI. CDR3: CATSPASRVHEQYF. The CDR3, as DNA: TGTGCCACCTCACCTGCGTCCAGGGTTCACGAGCAGTACTTC.

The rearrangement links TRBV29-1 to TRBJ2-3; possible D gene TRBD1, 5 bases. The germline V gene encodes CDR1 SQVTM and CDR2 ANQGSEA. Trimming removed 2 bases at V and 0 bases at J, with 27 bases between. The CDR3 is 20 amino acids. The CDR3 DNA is TGCAGCGTTGAAACCCCCCGCCCCCCGACGACAGAATCTAGCACAGATACGCAGTATTTT. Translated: CSVETPRPPTTESSTDTQYF.

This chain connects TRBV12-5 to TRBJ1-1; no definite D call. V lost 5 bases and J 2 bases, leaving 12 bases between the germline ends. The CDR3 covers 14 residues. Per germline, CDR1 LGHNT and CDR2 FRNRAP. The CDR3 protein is CASGLAAVNTEAFF. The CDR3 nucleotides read TGTGCTAGTGGTCTTGCGGCGGTAAACACTGAAGCTTTCTTT.

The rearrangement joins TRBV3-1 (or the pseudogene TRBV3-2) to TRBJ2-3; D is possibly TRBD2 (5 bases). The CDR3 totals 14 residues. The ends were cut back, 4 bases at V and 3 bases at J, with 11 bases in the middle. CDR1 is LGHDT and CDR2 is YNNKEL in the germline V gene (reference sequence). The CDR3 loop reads CASSLWGETDTQYF. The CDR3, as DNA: TGTGCCAGCAGCCTCTGGGGAGAGACAGATACGCAGTATTTT.

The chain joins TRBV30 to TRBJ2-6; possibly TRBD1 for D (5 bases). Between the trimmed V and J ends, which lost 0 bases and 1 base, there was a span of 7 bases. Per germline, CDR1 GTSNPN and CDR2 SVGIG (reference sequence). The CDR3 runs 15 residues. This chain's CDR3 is CAWSVPGSGANVLTF. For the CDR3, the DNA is TGTGCCTGGAGTGTTCCAGGGTCTGGGGCCAACGTCCTGACTTTC.

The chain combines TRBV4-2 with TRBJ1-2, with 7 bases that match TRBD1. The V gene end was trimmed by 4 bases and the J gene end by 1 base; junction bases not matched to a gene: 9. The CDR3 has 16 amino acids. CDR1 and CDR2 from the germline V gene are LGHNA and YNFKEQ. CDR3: CASSRSTGTVNYGYTF. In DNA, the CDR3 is TGTGCCAGCAGCCGCAGCACCGGGACAGTTAACTATGGCTACACCTTC.

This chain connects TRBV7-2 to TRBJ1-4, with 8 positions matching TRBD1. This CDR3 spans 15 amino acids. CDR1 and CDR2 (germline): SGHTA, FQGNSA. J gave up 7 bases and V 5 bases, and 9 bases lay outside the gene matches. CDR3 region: CASSLARGRSEKLFF. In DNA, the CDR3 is TGTGCCAGCAGCCTCGCCAGGGGGCGAAGTGAAAAACTGTTTTTT.

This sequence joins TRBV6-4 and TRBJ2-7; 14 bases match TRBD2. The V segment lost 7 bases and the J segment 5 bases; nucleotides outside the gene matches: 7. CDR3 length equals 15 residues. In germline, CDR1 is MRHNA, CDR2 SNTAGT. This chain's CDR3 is CASTGLAGGLNEQYF. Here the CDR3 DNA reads TGTGCCAGCACCGGACTAGCGGGAGGTCTTAACGAGCAGTACTTC.

The CDR3 DNA follows: TGTGCCAGCTCCCAAGGGGGGGGCGGGGATACGCAGTATTTT. Protein product: CASSQGGGGDTQYF. This chain uses TRBV7-2 with TRBJ2-3; tentative D call: TRBD2 (7 bases). V lost 8 bases, J lost 6 bases, and 18 bases lay in between. The germline CDR1 and CDR2 sequences are SGHTA and FQGNSA. This CDR3 is built from 14 residues.

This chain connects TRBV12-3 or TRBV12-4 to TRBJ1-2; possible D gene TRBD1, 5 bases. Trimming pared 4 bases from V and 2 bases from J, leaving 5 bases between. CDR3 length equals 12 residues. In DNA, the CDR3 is TGTGCCAGCAGTTACAGGAACTATGGCTACACCTTC. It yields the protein CASSYRNYGYTF.